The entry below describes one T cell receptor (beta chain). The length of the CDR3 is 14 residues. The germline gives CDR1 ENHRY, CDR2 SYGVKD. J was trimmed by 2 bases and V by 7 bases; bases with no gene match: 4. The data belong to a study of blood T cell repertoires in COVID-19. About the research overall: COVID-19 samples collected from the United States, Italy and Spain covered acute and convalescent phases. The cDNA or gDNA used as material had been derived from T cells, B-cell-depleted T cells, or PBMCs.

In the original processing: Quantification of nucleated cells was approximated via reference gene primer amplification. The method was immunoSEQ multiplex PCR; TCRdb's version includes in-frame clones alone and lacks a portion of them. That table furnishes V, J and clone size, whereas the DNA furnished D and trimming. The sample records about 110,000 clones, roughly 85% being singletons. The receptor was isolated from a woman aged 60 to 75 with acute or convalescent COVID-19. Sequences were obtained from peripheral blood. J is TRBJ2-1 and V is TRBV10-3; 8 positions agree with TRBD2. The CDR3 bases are TGTGCCATCACCAGCGGGGGTACCTACAATGAGCAGTTCTTC. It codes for CAITSGGTYNEQFF.